One sample yielded the 5 T cell receptor beta chains listed below, sequenced in a study of cytomegalovirus exposure and HLA in healthy donors. Primers for the PCR totalled 60 Vbeta and 13 Jbeta. Sequencing was performed with immunoSEQ multiplex PCR; in TCRdb, only in-frame clones are kept and a portion is missing. The table has some 150,000 clones, 8.9% seen once. The source material was PBMCs. The receptor source for this set is a woman aged 40 to 50 in good health and CMV-seropositive.

There are a few counts of this clone. The V and J genes are TRBV2 and TRBJ1-1, with a tentative D call TRBD1 (6 bases). This CDR3 spans 12 amino acids. Germline-derived CDR1 and CDR2 are SNHLY and FYNNEI. V shed 6 bases and J shed 11 bases, with 16 bases lying between them. In DNA, the CDR3 is TGTGCCAGCAGCAGGGACACGCCGAGGGCTTTCTTT. This codes for CASSRDTPRAFF.

This clone was counted between two and nine times. The chain links TRBV6-5 to TRBJ1-1, with TRBD1 matching 7 bases. Germline trimming cut 7 bases from V and 1 base from J; bases unmatched to any gene: 6. Germline V gene data show CDR1 as MNHEY and CDR2 as SVGAGI. The CDR3 runs to 14 residues. CDR3 nucleotides: TGTGCCAGCACCAGAGGGACAGAGAACACTGAAGCTTTCTTT. Its translation: CASTRGTENTEAFF.

The chain combines TRBV29-1 with TRBJ2-3; 14 positions agree with TRBD2. The CDR3 consists of 15 residues. V dropped 4 bases and J dropped 4; count of bases not matched to a gene: 4. The germline CDR1 and CDR2 sequences are SQVTM and ANQGSEA. CDR3 sequence (DNA): TGCAGCGTTGGACTAGCGGGGGGGCGAGCAGATACGCAGTATTTT. Its translation is CSVGLAGGRADTQYF.

This sequence joins TRBV6-6 and TRBJ1-1; D is unclear. With 5 bases removed from V and 3 bases from J, the gap between germline ends came to 10 bases. The germline gives CDR1 MNHNY, CDR2 SVGAGI (reference sequence). This CDR3 spans 13 amino acids. The CDR3 DNA reads as TGTGCCAGCAGTCCGAGGAGTTACACTGAAGCTTTCTTT. Its translation is CASSPRSYTEAFF.

The CDR3 loop is CASSSRRTGGTGELFF. DNA of the CDR3: TGTGCCAGCAGCTCCCGGAGGACAGGGGGCACCGGGGAGCTGTTTTTT. The V and J genes are TRBV5-4 and TRBJ2-2, with TRBD1 matching 10 bases. The CDR3 runs to 16 residues. The V gene end was trimmed by 3 bases and the J gene end by 4 bases; junction bases not matched to a gene: 6. Germline loops: CDR1 SGHNT, CDR2 YYREEE (reference sequence).